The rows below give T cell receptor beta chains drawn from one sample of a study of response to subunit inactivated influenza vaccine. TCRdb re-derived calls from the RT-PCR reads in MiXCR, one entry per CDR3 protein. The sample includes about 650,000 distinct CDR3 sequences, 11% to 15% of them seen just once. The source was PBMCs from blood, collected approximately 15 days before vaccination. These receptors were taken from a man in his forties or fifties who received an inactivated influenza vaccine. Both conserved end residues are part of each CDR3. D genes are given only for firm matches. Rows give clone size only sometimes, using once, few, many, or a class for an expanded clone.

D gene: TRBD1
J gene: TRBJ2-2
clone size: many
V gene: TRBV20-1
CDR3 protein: CSAQVEGQAGELFF
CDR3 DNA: TGCAGTGCCCAAGTAGAGGGACAGGCCGGGGAGCTGTTTTTT

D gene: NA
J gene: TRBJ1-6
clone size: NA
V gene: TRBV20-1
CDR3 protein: CSARDLYSPLHF
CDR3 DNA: TGCAGTGCTAGAGATCTATACTCACCCCTCCACTTT

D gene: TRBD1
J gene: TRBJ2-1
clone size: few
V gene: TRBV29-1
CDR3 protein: CSAGQGREQFF
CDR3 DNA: TGCAGCGCCGGACAGGGCCGGGAGCAGTTCTTC

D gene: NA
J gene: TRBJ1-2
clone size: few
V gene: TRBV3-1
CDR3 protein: CASSQPGGDYYGYTF
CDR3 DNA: TGTGCCAGCAGCCAACCCGGGGGTGACTACTATGGCTACACCTTC

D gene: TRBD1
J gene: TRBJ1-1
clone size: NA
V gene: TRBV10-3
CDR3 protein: CAIGSDRSTTDTEAFF
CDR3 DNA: TGTGCCATCGGATCGGACAGGAGTACGACGGACACTGAAGCTTTCTTT

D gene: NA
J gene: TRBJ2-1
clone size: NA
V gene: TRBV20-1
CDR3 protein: CSARDPGRNEQFF
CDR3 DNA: TGCAGTGCTAGAGATCCAGGCCGCAATGAGCAGTTCTTC

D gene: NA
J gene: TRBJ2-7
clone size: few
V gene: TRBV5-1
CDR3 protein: CASSLGRGLTYEQYF
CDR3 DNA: TGCGCCAGCAGCTTGGGCAGGGGCTTAACCTACGAGCAGTACTTC

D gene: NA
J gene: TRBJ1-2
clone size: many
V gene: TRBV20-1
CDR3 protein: CSAPGTNRDYGYTF
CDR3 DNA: TGCAGTGCTCCCGGGACAAACCGTGACTATGGCTACACCTTC

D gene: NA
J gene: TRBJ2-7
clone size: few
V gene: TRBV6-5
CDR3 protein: CASSYSRDGGSYEQYF
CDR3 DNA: TGTGCCAGCAGTTACTCGAGGGACGGAGGTTCCTACGAGCAGTACTTC

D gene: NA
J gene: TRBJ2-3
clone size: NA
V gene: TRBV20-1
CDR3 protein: CSARGEVGTDTQYF
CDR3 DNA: TGCAGTGCCAGAGGGGAGGTCGGCACAGATACGCAGTATTTT

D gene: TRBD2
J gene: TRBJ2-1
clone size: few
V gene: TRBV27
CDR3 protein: CASSPGTSGFYNEQFF
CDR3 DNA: TGTGCCAGCAGTCCAGGGACTAGCGGGTTTTACAATGAGCAGTTCTTC

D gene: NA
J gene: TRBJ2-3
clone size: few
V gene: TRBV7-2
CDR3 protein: CASSLVGGRSSTDTQYF
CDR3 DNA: TGTGCCAGCAGCTTAGTGGGGGGAAGAAGTAGCACAGATACGCAGTATTTT

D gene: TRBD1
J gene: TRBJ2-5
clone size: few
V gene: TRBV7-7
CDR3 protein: CASSPDRAHETQYF
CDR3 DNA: TGTGCTAGCAGCCCCGACAGGGCTCACGAGACCCAGTACTTC

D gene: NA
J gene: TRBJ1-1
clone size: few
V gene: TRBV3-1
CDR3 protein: CASSQAQIGEAFF
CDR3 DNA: TGTGCCAGCAGCCAAGCCCAAATTGGTGAAGCTTTCTTT

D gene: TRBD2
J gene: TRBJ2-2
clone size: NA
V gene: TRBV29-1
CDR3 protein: CSAGLAGGTGELFF
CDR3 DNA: TGCAGTGCCGGACTAGCGGGAGGCACCGGGGAGCTGTTTTTT

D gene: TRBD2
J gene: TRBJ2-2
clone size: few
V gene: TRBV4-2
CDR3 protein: CASSQEGSSGGTVGELFF
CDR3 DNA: TGTGCCAGCAGCCAAGAAGGGTCAAGCGGGGGAACGGTCGGGGAGCTGTTTTTT

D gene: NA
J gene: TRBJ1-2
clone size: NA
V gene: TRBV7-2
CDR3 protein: CASSLVVSYGYTF
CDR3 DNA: TGTGCCAGCAGCTTAGTGGTATCCTATGGCTACACCTTC

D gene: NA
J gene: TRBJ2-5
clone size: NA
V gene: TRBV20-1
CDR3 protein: CSARGGLSGVVETQYF
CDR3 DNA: TGCAGTGCTAGAGGGGGACTTTCGGGAGTTGTGGAGACCCAGTACTTC

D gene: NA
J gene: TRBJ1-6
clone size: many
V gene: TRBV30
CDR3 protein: CAHMRGGYNSPLHF
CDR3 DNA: TGTGCCCATATGCGGGGGGGTTATAATTCACCCCTCCACTTT

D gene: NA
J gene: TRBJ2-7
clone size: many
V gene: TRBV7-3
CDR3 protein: CASSPLGSSYEQYF
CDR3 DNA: TGTGCCAGCAGCCCCTTGGGGAGCTCCTACGAGCAGTACTTC

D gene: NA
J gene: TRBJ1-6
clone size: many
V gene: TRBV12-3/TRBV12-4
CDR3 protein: CASSFGGGNSPLHF
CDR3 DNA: TGTGCCAGCAGTTTTGGGGGCGGTAATTCACCCCTCCACTTT

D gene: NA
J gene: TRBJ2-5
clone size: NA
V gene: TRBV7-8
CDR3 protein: CASSPPGPPTDQYF
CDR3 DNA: TGTGCCAGCAGCCCCCCGGGACCACCCACCGACCAGTACTTC

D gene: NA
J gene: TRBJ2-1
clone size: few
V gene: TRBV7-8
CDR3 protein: CASSPRGAGLYNEQFF
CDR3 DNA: TGTGCCAGCAGCCCCCGGGGGGCGGGGTTGTACAATGAGCAGTTCTTC

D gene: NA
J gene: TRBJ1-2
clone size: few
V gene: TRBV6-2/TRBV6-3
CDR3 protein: CASSIRDKTYGYTF
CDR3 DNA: TGTGCCAGCAGTATCCGGGACAAGACCTATGGCTACACCTTC

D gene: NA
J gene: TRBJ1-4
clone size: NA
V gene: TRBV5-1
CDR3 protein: CASRQGQSTNEKLFF
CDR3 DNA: TGCGCCAGCAGGCAAGGACAGTCAACTAATGAAAAACTGTTTTTT

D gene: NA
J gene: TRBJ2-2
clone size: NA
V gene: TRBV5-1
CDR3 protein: CASSIGQRAGELFF
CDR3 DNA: TGCGCCAGCAGCATAGGACAAAGGGCCGGGGAGCTGTTTTTT

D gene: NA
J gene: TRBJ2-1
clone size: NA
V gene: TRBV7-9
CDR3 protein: CASSLAQNNEQFF
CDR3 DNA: TGTGCCAGCAGCTTAGCGCAGAACAATGAGCAGTTCTTC

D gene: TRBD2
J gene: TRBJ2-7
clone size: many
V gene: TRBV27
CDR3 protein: CASSLLLAGGFYEQYF
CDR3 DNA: TGTGCCAGCAGTTTATTACTAGCGGGAGGGTTCTACGAGCAGTACTTC

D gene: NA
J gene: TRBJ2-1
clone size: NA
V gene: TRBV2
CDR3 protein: CASSLTLAPPYNEQFF
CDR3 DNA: TGTGCCAGCAGCCTTACCCTAGCTCCCCCCTACAATGAGCAGTTCTTC

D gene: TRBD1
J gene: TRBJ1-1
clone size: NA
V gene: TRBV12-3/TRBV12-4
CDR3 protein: CASSMGQSNTEAFF
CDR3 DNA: TGTGCCAGCAGTATGGGACAGTCGAACACTGAAGCTTTCTTT

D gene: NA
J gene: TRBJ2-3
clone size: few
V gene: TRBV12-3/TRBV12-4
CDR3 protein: CASSLSSGADTQYF
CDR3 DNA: TGTGCCAGCAGTTTGAGTAGCGGCGCAGATACGCAGTATTTT

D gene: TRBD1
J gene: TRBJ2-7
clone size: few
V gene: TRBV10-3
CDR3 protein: CAITSGTGAGEQYF
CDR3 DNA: TGTGCCATCACCTCCGGGACAGGGGCGGGCGAGCAGTACTTC

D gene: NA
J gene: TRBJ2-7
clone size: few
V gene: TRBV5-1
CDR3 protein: CASSLQSPYEQYF
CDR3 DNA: TGCGCCAGCAGCTTGCAGTCTCCCTACGAGCAGTACTTC

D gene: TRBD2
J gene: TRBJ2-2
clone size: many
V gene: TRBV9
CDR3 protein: CASSPTGGRATGELFF
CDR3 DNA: TGTGCCAGCAGCCCAACTGGCGGGAGGGCCACCGGGGAGCTGTTTTTT

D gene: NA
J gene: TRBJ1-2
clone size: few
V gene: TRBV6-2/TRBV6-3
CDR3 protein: CASSYDAGRIGYTF
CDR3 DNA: TGTGCCAGCAGTTACGACGCAGGGAGGATTGGCTACACCTTC

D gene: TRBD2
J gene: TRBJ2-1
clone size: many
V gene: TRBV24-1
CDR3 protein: CATSDSGTLAGTYNEQFF
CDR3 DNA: TGTGCCACCAGTGACTCCGGGACACTAGCGGGGACCTACAATGAGCAGTTCTTC

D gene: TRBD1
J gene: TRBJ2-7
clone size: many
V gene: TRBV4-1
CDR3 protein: CASSQGTGGPYEQYF
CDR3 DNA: TGCGCCAGCAGCCAAGGGACAGGGGGTCCCTACGAGCAGTACTTC

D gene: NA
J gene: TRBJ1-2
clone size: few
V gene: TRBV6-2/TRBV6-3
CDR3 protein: CASSYAAGGYTF
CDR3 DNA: TGTGCCAGCAGTTACGCAGCTGGTGGCTACACCTTC

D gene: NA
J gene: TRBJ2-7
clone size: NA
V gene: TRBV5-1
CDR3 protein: CASSLAFGEQYF
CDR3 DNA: TGCGCCAGCAGCTTGGCCTTTGGCGAGCAGTACTTC

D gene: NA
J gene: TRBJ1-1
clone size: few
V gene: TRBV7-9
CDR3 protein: CASSLTGLHTEAFF
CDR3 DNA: TGTGCCAGCAGCTTAACAGGGTTGCACACTGAAGCTTTCTTT

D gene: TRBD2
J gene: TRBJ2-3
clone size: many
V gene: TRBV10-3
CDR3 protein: CAYGGDTQYF
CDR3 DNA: TGTGCATACGGGGGGGATACGCAGTATTTT

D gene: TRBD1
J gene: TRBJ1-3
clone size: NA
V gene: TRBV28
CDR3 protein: CASSPSGGFGNTIYF
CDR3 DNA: TGTGCCAGCAGTCCTTCAGGGGGTTTTGGAAACACCATATATTTT

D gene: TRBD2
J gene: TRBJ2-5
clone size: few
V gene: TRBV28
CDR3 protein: CASRRAGRETQYF
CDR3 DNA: TGTGCCAGCAGGAGAGCGGGGCGAGAGACCCAGTACTTC

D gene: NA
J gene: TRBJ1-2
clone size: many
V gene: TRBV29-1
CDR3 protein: CSVEDWGAGYGYTF
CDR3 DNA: TGCAGCGTTGAAGATTGGGGGGCTGGGTATGGCTACACCTTC

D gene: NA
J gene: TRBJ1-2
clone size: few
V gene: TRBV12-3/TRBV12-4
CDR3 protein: CASSHRAGYGYTF
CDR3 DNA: TGTGCCAGCAGCCATAGGGCTGGCTATGGCTACACCTTC

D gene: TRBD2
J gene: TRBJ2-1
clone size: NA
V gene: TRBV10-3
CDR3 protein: CAISESHVVRELNEQFF
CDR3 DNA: TGTGCCATCAGTGAGTCCCATGTTGTGCGGGAGTTGAATGAGCAGTTCTTC

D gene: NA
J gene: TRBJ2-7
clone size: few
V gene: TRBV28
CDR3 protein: CASNSGGVVGEQYF
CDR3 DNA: TGTGCCAGCAATTCCGGCGGGGTGGTGGGGGAGCAGTACTTC

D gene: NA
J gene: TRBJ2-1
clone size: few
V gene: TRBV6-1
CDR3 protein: CASSPARGSSYNEQFF
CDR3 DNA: TGTGCCAGCAGTCCAGCGCGAGGGAGCTCCTACAATGAGCAGTTCTTC

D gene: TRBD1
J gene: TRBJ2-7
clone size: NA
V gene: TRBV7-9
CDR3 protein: CASGTGDSYEQYF
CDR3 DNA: TGTGCCAGCGGGACAGGGGACTCCTACGAGCAGTACTTC

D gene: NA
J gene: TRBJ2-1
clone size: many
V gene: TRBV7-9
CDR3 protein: CASSLVHNEQFF
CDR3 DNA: TGTGCCAGCAGCTTAGTGCACAATGAGCAGTTCTTC

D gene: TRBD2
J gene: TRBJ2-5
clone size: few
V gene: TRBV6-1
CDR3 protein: CASRELAGGPWETQYF
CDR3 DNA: TGTGCCAGCAGAGAACTAGCGGGGGGGCCGTGGGAGACCCAGTACTTC

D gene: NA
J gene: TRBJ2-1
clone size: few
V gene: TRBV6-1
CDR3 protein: CASSDWGASGNEQFF
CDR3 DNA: TGTGCCAGCAGTGATTGGGGGGCTTCGGGTAATGAGCAGTTCTTC

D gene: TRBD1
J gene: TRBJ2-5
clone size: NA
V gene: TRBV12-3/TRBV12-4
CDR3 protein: CASSSHGTGRGTQYF
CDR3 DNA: TGTGCCAGCAGCTCCCACGGGACAGGGAGGGGGACCCAGTACTTC

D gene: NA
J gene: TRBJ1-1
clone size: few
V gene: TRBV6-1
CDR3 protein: CASSEYLSLNTEAFF
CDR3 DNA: TGTGCCAGCAGTGAATATCTGAGCTTGAACACTGAAGCTTTCTTT

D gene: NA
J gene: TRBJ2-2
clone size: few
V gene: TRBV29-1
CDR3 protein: CSGGWQTGELFF
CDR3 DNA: TGCAGCGGGGGGTGGCAAACCGGGGAGCTGTTTTTT

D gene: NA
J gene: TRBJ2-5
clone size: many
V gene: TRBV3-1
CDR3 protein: CASSQGPREYETQYF
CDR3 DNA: TGTGCCAGCAGCCAAGGGCCCAGGGAATACGAGACCCAGTACTTC

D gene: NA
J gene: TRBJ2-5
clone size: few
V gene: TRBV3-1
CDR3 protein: CASSQPSSRKGETQYF
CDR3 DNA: TGTGCCAGCAGCCAACCTTCGAGCCGAAAAGGAGAGACCCAGTACTTC

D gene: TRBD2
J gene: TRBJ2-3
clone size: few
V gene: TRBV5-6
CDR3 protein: CASSFLAGVTLRTDTQYF
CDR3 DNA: TGTGCCAGCAGCTTTCTCGCGGGGGTGACTCTTCGCACAGATACGCAGTATTTT